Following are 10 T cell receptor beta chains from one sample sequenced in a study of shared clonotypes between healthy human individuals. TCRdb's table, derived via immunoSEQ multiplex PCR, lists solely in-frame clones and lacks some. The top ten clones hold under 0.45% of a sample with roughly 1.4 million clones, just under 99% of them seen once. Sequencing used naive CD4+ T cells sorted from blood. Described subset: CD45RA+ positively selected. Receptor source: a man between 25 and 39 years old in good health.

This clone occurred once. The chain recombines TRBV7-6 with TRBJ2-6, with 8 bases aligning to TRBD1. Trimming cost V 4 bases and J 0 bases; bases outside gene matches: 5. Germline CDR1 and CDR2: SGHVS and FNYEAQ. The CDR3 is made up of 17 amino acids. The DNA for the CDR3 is TGTGCCAGCAGCTACGGACAGGGTAACTCTGGGGCCAACGTCCTGACTTTC. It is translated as CASSYGQGNSGANVLTF.

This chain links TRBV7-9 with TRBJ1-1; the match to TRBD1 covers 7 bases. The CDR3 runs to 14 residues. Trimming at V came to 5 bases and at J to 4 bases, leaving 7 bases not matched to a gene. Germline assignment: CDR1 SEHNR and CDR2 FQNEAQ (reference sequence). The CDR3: CASSPRTGSTEAFF. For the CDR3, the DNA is TGTGCCAGCAGCCCCCGGACAGGAAGCACTGAAGCTTTCTTT.

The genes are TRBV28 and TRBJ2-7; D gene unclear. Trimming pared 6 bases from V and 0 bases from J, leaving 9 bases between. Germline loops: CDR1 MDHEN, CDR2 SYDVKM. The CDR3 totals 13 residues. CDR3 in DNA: TGTGCCAGCAGGGTTTCCCTCTCCTACGAGCAGTACTTC. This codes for CASRVSLSYEQYF.

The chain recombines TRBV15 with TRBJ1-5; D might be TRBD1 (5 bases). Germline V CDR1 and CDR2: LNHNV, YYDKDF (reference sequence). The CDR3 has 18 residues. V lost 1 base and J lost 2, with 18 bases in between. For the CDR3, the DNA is TGTGCCACCAGCAGAGTTACGGGACCCGGGAGGGGCAATCAGCCCCAGCATTTT. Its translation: CATSRVTGPGRGNQPQHF.

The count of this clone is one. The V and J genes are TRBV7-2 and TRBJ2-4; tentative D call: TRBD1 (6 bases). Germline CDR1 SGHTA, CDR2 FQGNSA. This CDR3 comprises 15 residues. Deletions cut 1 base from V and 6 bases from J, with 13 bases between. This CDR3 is CASSLGLLQGNIQYF. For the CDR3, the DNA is TGTGCCAGCAGCTTAGGTCTCCTACAGGGAAACATTCAGTACTTC. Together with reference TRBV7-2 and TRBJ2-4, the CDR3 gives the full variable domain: GAGVSQSPSNKVTEKGKDVELRCDPISGHTALYWYRQSLGQGLEFLIYFQGNSAPDKSGLPSDRFSAERTGGSVSTLTIQRTQQEDSAVYLCASSLGLLQGNIQYFGAGTRLSVL.

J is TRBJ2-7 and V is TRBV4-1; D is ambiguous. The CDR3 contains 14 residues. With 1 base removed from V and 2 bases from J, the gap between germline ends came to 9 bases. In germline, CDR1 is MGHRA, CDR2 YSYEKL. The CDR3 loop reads CASSQVGFTYEQYF. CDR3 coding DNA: TGCGCCAGCAGCCAAGTTGGTTTTACCTACGAGCAGTACTTC.

The CDR3 DNA is TGTGCCAGCTCACCAGGGACAGAAGGAGCTTTCTTT. This encodes CASSPGTEGAFF. V is TRBV18 and J is TRBJ1-1; 7 bases align to TRBD1. V shed 2 bases and J 10 bases; nucleotides not matched to a gene: 4. CDR1 is KGHSH and CDR2 is LQKENI in the germline V gene. There are 12 residues in the CDR3.

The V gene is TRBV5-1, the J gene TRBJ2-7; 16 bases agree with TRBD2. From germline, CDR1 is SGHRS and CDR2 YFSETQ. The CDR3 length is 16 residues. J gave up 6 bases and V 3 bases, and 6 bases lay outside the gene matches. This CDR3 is CASSWGLAGGTFEQYF. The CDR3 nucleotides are TGCGCCAGCAGCTGGGGACTAGCGGGAGGGACTTTCGAGCAGTACTTC.

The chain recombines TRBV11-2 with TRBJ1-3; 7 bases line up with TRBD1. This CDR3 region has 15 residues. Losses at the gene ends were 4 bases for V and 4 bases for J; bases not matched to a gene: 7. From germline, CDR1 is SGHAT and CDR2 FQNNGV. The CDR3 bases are TGTGCCAGCAGCTCACAGGGGACGGGAGGAAACACCATATATTTT. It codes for CASSSQGTGGNTIYF. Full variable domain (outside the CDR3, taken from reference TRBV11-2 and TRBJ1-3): EAGVAQSPRYKIIEKRQSVAFWCNPISGHATLYWYQQILGQGPKLLIQFQNNGVVDDSQLPKDRFSAERLKGVDSTLKIQPAKLEDSAVYLCASSSQGTGGNTIYFGEGSWLTVV.

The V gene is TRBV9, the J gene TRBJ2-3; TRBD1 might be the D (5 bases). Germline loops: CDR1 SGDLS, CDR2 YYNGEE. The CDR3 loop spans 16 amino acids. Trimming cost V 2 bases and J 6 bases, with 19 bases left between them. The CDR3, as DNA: TGTGCCAGCAGCGTTAGGGGTGCGGACGCTTTCGATACGCAGTATTTT. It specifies CASSVRGADAFDTQYF.